This T cell receptor (beta chain) appears in the sequencing data of a study of OX40 agonist ivuxolimab in advanced cancers. Notes on the study in general: Nonresponders, in some cases, also had low normalized T-cell clonal expansion.

It was autoimmune disease history or systemic immunosuppression that excluded patients. A remark on this clone: Antigen specificity is unknown.

V dropped 0 bases and J dropped 5; count of bases not matched to a gene: 13. Germline V gene sequence: CDR1 SGHRS, CDR2 YFSETQ. This CDR3 region has 17 residues. Sequenced by immunoSEQ multiplex PCR; TCRdb stores in-frame clones only, minus some. The table shows tens of thousands of clones, with approximately 91% occurring only once. The receptor comes from an adult with an advanced solid tumor such as melanoma, head and neck, liver or kidney cancer. This chain joins TRBV5-1 and TRBJ2-5; 7 positions match TRBD1. Here the sequenced sample was CD4+ or CD8+ T cells sorted from blood, taken in a trial of the OX40 agonist ivuxolimab. CDR3 loop: CASSLGGGDLAAETQYF. The DNA of the CDR3 is TGCGCCAGCAGCTTGGGAGGGGGCGACTTAGCTGCCGAGACCCAGTACTTC.